One sample yielded the 32 T cell receptor beta chains listed below, sequenced in a study of T-cell memory formation after mild COVID-19. One entry per CDR3 protein results from TCRdb running MiXCR on the 5' RACE reads. The data contain hundreds of thousands of distinct CDR3 sequences, 28% of them singletons. Sequencing was performed on PBMCs or a T cell subset sorted from them (not recorded which). All receptors derive from an adult woman who had mild COVID-19 (a few samples of this study predate the infection). Cell type and time point are not known.

V is TRBV7-9 and J is TRBJ2-7, with a possible D match to TRBD1 (5 bases). The CDR3 extends over 17 amino acids. Trimming took off 1 base at V and 2 bases at J, with 18 bases between the two ends. Germline lookup yields CDR1 SEHNR and CDR2 FQNEAQ (reference sequence). CDR3 sequence: CASSLGPAGPTPYEQYF. CDR3 nucleotide sequence: TGTGCCAGCAGCTTAGGCCCGGCAGGGCCCACTCCCTACGAGCAGTACTTC.

This chain joins TRBV29-1 and TRBJ2-7, with 10 bases aligning to TRBD2. Germline V gene sequence: CDR1 SQVTM, CDR2 ANQGSEA. This CDR3 is built from 17 residues. V shed 7 bases and J 1 base; nucleotides not matched to a gene: 16. In DNA, the CDR3 is TGCAGCGCCGCCGTTCGGGCTAGCGGGGGCCTTTCCTACGAGCAGTACTTC. Encoded protein: CSAAVRASGGLSYEQYF.

The chain uses TRBV18 and TRBJ2-7; TRBD2 matches at 11 bases. Germline assignment: CDR1 KGHSH and CDR2 LQKENI. The trim removed 1 base at V and 2 bases at J, leaving 16 bases unmatched. The CDR3 spans 20 residues. CDR3 region: CASSPRLSALAGGATYEQYF. The CDR3 nucleotides are TGTGCCAGCTCACCACGGTTAAGCGCTCTAGCGGGGGGAGCAACCTACGAGCAGTACTTC.

This clonotype was counted at least ten times. The CDR3 sequence: CASNIGLAGNNEQFF. The CDR3 coding sequence is TGTGCCAGCAACATAGGACTAGCGGGAAACAATGAGCAGTTCTTC. V is TRBV7-9 and J is TRBJ2-1; TRBD2 matches at 12 bases. CDR1 SEHNR and CDR2 FQNEAQ come from the germline V gene (reference sequence). V was pared by 7 bases and J by 5 bases, with 6 bases of the junction left unmatched. This CDR3 has 15 amino acids.

The V and J genes are TRBV20-1 and TRBJ2-1; D is perhaps TRBD2 (5 bases). The V end lost 0 bases, the J end lost 8 bases, and 17 bases lay between the germline ends. Germline V gene lookup returns CDR1 DFQATT and CDR2 SNEGSKA (reference sequence). The CDR3 contains 15 residues. The chain's CDR3 is CSARDDRLAGDEQFF. As DNA, the CDR3 is TGCAGTGCTAGAGATGATCGGCTGGCCGGGGATGAGCAGTTCTTC.

This clonotype has a handful of counts. The J gene is TRBJ2-5, the V gene TRBV3-1; D unclear. The CDR3 sequence is 15 residues long. Germline assignment: CDR1 LGHDT and CDR2 YNNKEL (reference sequence). Trimming took off 3 bases at V and 5 bases at J, with 16 bases between the two ends. The CDR3 sequence: CASSHSISLWETQYF. The DNA of the CDR3 is TGTGCCAGCAGCCATTCTATTTCCCTCTGGGAGACCCAGTACTTC.

The CDR3 spells CSVEPWAQGDEKLFF. The CDR3 coding sequence is TGCAGCGTTGAACCCTGGGCCCAGGGGGATGAAAAACTGTTTTTT. The chain joins TRBV29-1 to TRBJ1-4, with 7 bases that match TRBD1. The ends lost 2 bases at V and 6 bases at J; junction bases unmatched: 9. CDR3 size: 15 residues. Germline V gives CDR1 SQVTM, CDR2 ANQGSEA.

The sample holds a few counts of this clonotype. The chain employs TRBV4-2 and TRBJ2-7, with 7 positions matching TRBD2. The V gene's germline CDR1 is LGHNA and CDR2 YNFKEQ. Trimming at V came to 1 base and at J to 3 bases, leaving 12 bases not matched to a gene. This CDR3 spans 17 amino acids. The CDR3 DNA sequence: TGTGCCAGCAGCCAAGTTGGGTTTTGGGGAGGGCTCTACGAGCAGTACTTC. Translated: CASSQVGFWGGLYEQYF.

This chain uses TRBV14 with TRBJ2-1, with 8 bases that match TRBD1. Germline V gene lookup returns CDR1 SGHDN and CDR2 FVKESK. The CDR3 sequence is 17 residues long. V trimming: 1 base; J trimming: 6 bases; junction bases outside the gene matches: 11. This CDR3 is CASSQVRGRGPSNEQFF. In nucleotides, the CDR3 is TGTGCCAGCAGCCAAGTGCGTGGCAGGGGGCCCTCCAATGAGCAGTTCTTC.

This clonotype has at least ten counts. This chain links TRBV5-1 with TRBJ2-1, with 8 positions matching TRBD1. From germline, CDR1 is SGHRS and CDR2 YFSETQ. The CDR3 is made up of 14 amino acids. J gave up 6 bases and V 4 bases, and 6 bases lay outside the gene matches. Here the CDR3 reads CASSLPDRVNEQFF. DNA for the CDR3: TGCGCCAGCAGCCTCCCGGACAGGGTCAATGAGCAGTTCTTC. The variable domain in full, with the rest retrieved from reference TRBV5-1 and TRBJ2-1, is KAGVTQTPRYLIKTRGQQVTLSCSPISGHRSVSWYQQTPGQGLQFLFEYFSETQRNKGNFPGRFSGRQFSNSRSEMNVSTLELGDSALYLCASSLPDRVNEQFFGPGTRLTVL.

The chain recombines TRBV3-1 with TRBJ2-5, with TRBD2 as a possible D gene (6 bases). In germline, CDR1 is LGHDT, CDR2 YNNKEL (reference sequence). The V and J ends lost 6 bases and 8 bases respectively, with 19 bases between them. CDR3 length equals 14 residues. The CDR3 coding sequence is TGTGCCAGCAGGCCTCCGGGACTCCTGGGAACCCAGTACTTC. It translates to CASRPPGLLGTQYF.

CDR3 in DNA: TGCGCCAGCAGCCCTCGACAGGGATCAAACATTCAGTACTTC. Its protein is CASSPRQGSNIQYF. The genes are TRBV5-1 and TRBJ2-4; 7 positions agree with TRBD1. V lost 4 bases and J lost 6; bases outside the gene matches: 7. The CDR3 loop spans 14 amino acids. From germline, CDR1 is SGHRS and CDR2 YFSETQ.

This clonotype occurred a few times. The rearrangement joins TRBV6-6 to TRBJ1-1; TRBD1 might be the D (5 bases). V lost 2 bases and J 4 bases, leaving 8 bases between the germline ends. This CDR3 is built from 13 residues. Germline V gene lookup returns CDR1 MNHNY and CDR2 SVGAGI (reference sequence). The CDR3 nucleotides are TGTGCCAGCAGTTACGGGCAGGGCACTGAAGCTTTCTTT. As protein: CASSYGQGTEAFF.

V usage is TRBV10-3 and J usage is TRBJ2-7; a possible D gene is TRBD1 (5 bases). V shed 5 bases and J shed 3 bases, with 11 bases lying between them. CDR1 and CDR2 (germline): ENHRY, SYGVKD. The CDR3 is made up of 13 amino acids. The CDR3 sequence is CAISSGFGYEQYF. The CDR3 region has the DNA TGTGCCATCAGTTCAGGGTTCGGCTACGAGCAGTACTTC.

This chain connects TRBV4-3 to TRBJ2-3; D unresolved. Per the germline V gene, CDR1 is LGHNA and CDR2 is YSLEER. The CDR3 covers 16 residues. V was clipped by 0 bases and J by 0 bases, with 10 bases between them. The DNA for the CDR3 is TGCGCCAGCAGCCAAGATGCAGCGCATAGCACAGATACGCAGTATTTT. This encodes CASSQDAAHSTDTQYF.

A few counts support this clonotype. This chain uses TRBV7-2 with TRBJ2-2, with a tentative D call TRBD2 (6 bases). The CDR3 extends over 14 amino acids. V lost 6 bases to trimming and J lost 5 bases, with 13 bases between them. Germline loops: CDR1 SGHTA, CDR2 FQGNSA. CDR3 nucleotides: TGTGCCAGCAGTTCGGGGGTAGTTACCGGGGAGCTGTTTTTT. Its protein is CASSSGVVTGELFF.

The chain joins TRBV28 to TRBJ2-3; 8 bases are a match to TRBD1. CDR3 length: 13 amino acids. J gave up 6 bases and V 11 bases, and 10 bases lay outside the gene matches. Germline CDR1 MDHEN, CDR2 SYDVKM. In nucleotides, the CDR3 is TGTGCCGTAGGACAGGGACATACTGATACGCAGTATTTT. This codes for CAVGQGHTDTQYF.

This clonotype showed up just a few times. The rearrangement joins TRBV4-1 to TRBJ2-3; tentative D call: TRBD1 (6 bases). The CDR3 runs 15 residues. Germline V CDR1 and CDR2: MGHRA, YSYEKL. V dropped 8 bases and J dropped 0 bases, with 15 bases sitting between them. The CDR3 bases are TGCGCCAGCGGGACACAAACCCTTAGCACAGATACGCAGTATTTT. Encoded protein: CASGTQTLSTDTQYF.

This clonotype turned up a few times. CDR3 sequence (DNA): TGTGCCAGCAGCTCCGGACTAGCGGTCTCCTACGAGCAGTACTTC. It yields the protein CASSSGLAVSYEQYF. V usage is TRBV7-9 and J usage is TRBJ2-7; 10 bases are a match to TRBD2. This CDR3 spans 15 amino acids. Germline CDR1 SEHNR, CDR2 FQNEAQ (reference sequence). The trim removed 4 bases at V and 0 bases at J, leaving 3 bases unmatched.

The gene calls are TRBV20-1 and TRBJ2-3, with TRBD2 matching 9 bases. Germline-derived CDR1 and CDR2 are DFQATT and SNEGSKA (reference sequence). V shed 5 bases and J 4 bases; nucleotides not matched to a gene: 10. The CDR3 is made up of 15 amino acids. The CDR3 protein is CSARNPGLASDTQYF. The CDR3 DNA reads as TGCAGTGCTCGGAATCCGGGACTAGCTTCAGATACGCAGTATTTT.

This clonotype was counted ten times or more. V usage is TRBV7-8 and J usage is TRBJ2-3; 7 positions agree with TRBD1. The CDR3 covers 15 residues. The germline gives CDR1 SGHVS, CDR2 FQNEAQ. Germline trimming cut 4 bases from V and 4 bases from J; bases unmatched to any gene: 8. CDR3 region: CASSSRDRAADTQYF. CDR3 nucleotides: TGTGCCAGCAGCTCGCGCGACAGGGCTGCAGATACGCAGTATTTT.

This clonotype was observed a few times. The rearrangement uses TRBV10-3 and TRBJ1-2; the D gene is possibly TRBD1 (6 bases). Between the trimmed V and J ends, which lost 10 bases and 2 bases, there was a span of 14 bases. Germline assignment: CDR1 ENHRY and CDR2 SYGVKD. This CDR3 spans 13 amino acids. CDR3 sequence: CATAEQGNYGYTF. For the CDR3, the DNA is TGTGCCACCGCCGAACAGGGAAACTATGGCTACACCTTC.

This chain connects TRBV7-9 to TRBJ2-7; 7 bases line up with TRBD1. The CDR3 length is 14 residues. In germline, CDR1 is SEHNR, CDR2 FQNEAQ (reference sequence). V gave up 2 bases and J gave up 3 bases; unmatched junction bases: 4. The DNA for the CDR3 is TGTGCCAGCAGCTTACTTGACAGGGTCTACGAGCAGTACTTC. Protein product: CASSLLDRVYEQYF.

Written as DNA, the CDR3 is TGTGCCTGCCAGGGTAACTCCAGGGAGCTGTTTTTT. Protein: CACQGNSRELFF. The chain recombines TRBV30 with TRBJ2-2; a weak D match, TRBD1 (5 bases). Germline CDR1 GTSNPN, CDR2 SVGIG (reference sequence). Trimming shortened V by 6 bases and J by 9 bases, and 14 bases separated the two germline ends. The CDR3 has 12 amino acids.

This clonotype was recorded a few times. The chain joins TRBV20-1 to TRBJ1-5; tentatively, D is TRBD1 (5 bases). CDR1 is DFQATT and CDR2 is SNEGSKA in the germline V gene (reference sequence). The CDR3 totals 14 residues. Trimming removed 4 bases at V and 5 bases at J, with 15 bases between. CDR3 in DNA: TGCAGTGCTAATGTGGCAGGGTCATATCAGCCCCAGCATTTT. Its protein product is CSANVAGSYQPQHF.

This clonotype was found a few times. The chain couples TRBV24-1 to TRBJ2-5; D is perhaps TRBD1 (5 bases). The CDR3 loop spans 16 amino acids. Between the trimmed V and J ends, which lost 10 bases and 5 bases, there was a span of 25 bases. CDR1 is KGHDR and CDR2 is SFDVKD in the germline V gene. The CDR3 sequence: CATAQDAQAPRETQYF. The CDR3 DNA follows: TGTGCCACGGCTCAAGACGCACAGGCTCCTCGTGAGACCCAGTACTTC.

The sample holds a few counts of this clonotype. This chain joins TRBV13 and TRBJ2-5, with D possibly being TRBD2 (5 bases). Germline values: CDR1 PRHDT, CDR2 FYEKMQ (reference sequence). The ends were cut back, 1 base at V and 0 bases at J, with 18 bases in the middle. The CDR3 is 18 amino acids. CDR3 residues: CASSLVGIGEPDQETQYF. The DNA for the CDR3 is TGTGCCAGCAGCTTAGTAGGTATCGGGGAGCCTGACCAAGAGACCCAGTACTTC. Filled out from reference TRBV13 and TRBJ2-5, the complete variable domain reads AAGVIQSPRHLIKEKRETATLKCYPIPRHDTVYWYQQGPGQDPQFLISFYEKMQSDKGSIPDRFSAQQFSDYHSELNMSSLELGDSALYFCASSLVGIGEPDQETQYFGPGTRLLVL.

This clonotype has just a few counts. The V call is TRBV20-1, the J call TRBJ2-1; 10 bases fit TRBD2. Trimming at V came to 1 base and at J to 0 bases, leaving 9 bases not matched to a gene. The germline CDR1 and CDR2 sequences are DFQATT and SNEGSKA (reference sequence). This CDR3 is built from 18 residues. CDR3 bases: TGCAGTGCTAGAGGGACCGTACTAGCGGGATACTCCTACAATGAGCAGTTCTTC. Translating it yields CSARGTVLAGYSYNEQFF.

This clonotype has more than one count but fewer than ten. The rearrangement links TRBV6-2 or TRBV6-3 to TRBJ2-5; D is unresolved. Germline V gene data show CDR1 as MNHEY and CDR2 as SVGEGT. This CDR3 has 14 residues. Trimming cost V 0 bases and J 5 bases, with 10 bases left between them. CDR3 loop: CASSYSASRETQYF. DNA of the CDR3: TGTGCCAGCAGTTACTCGGCCTCTCGGGAGACCCAGTACTTC.

This clonotype has a count of ten or more. The CDR3 is CASSQARSYEQYF. CDR3 sequence (DNA): TGCGCCAGCAGCCAAGCTCGCAGCTACGAGCAGTACTTC. The V and J genes are TRBV4-1 and TRBJ2-7; D is uncertain. The CDR3 extends over 13 amino acids. V was cut by 1 base and J by 3 bases, with 7 bases left in between. Germline-derived CDR1 and CDR2 are MGHRA and YSYEKL.

J is TRBJ1-6 and V is TRBV29-1, with 7 bases lining up with TRBD1. Germline V gene lookup returns CDR1 SQVTM and CDR2 ANQGSEA. After removal of 4 bases from V and 7 bases from J, the junction contained 4 bases not matched to a gene. This CDR3 region has 13 residues. This CDR3 reads CSVAQGYNSPLHF. CDR3 nucleotides: TGCAGCGTTGCACAGGGGTACAATTCACCCCTCCACTTT.

The chain has TRBV18 and TRBJ1-1; D gene ambiguous. Germline V lookup: CDR1 KGHSH, CDR2 LQKENI. The CDR3 is 15 amino acids. Trimming left V 6 bases short and J 1 base short, with 15 bases between. The CDR3 reads CASSPGRAKNTEAFF. DNA for the CDR3: TGTGCCAGCTCCCCCGGGAGGGCCAAGAACACTGAAGCTTTCTTT.